Below are 8 T cell receptor beta chains sequenced from a single sample in a study of cytomegalovirus exposure and HLA in healthy donors. Data came from immunoSEQ multiplex PCR; TCRdb stores just in-frame clones and leaves some out. The sample has roughly 90,000 clones; 75% to 90% are singletons. The specimen was PBMCs. These receptor sequences come from a man aged 18 to 30 in good health and CMV-seropositive.

The rearrangement uses TRBV5-1 and TRBJ2-1; TRBD2 might be the D (5 bases). Germline V gene sequence: CDR1 SGHRS, CDR2 YFSETQ. The CDR3 is 13 amino acids. The V end was cut by 1 base, the J end by 10 bases, with 12 bases between. The CDR3 loop reads CASSLSLAEEQFF. As DNA, the CDR3 is TGCGCCAGCAGCTTGTCGCTAGCCGAGGAGCAGTTCTTC.

In this sample, this clone is medium-sized (0.01 to 0.1%). The J gene is TRBJ2-7, the V gene TRBV30; TRBD1 aligns across 8 bases. The V gene end was trimmed by 2 bases and the J gene end by 5 bases; junction bases not matched to a gene: 5. The CDR3 runs to 13 residues. Germline V gives CDR1 GTSNPN, CDR2 SVGIG (reference sequence). The CDR3 DNA reads TGTGCCTGGAGTTCACAGGGGGAAAACGAGCAGTACTTC. Translated: CAWSSQGENEQYF.

On this clone itself: The same CDR3 can be traced to other DNA sequences in this sample. The rearrangement uses TRBV18 and TRBJ1-3; D not certain. The germline CDR1 and CDR2 sequences are KGHSH and LQKENI. The CDR3 runs to 16 residues. V lost 0 bases and J lost 0, with 9 bases in between. In nucleotides, the CDR3 is TGTGCCAGCTCACCACCGGGCCAATCCTCTGGAAACACCATATATTTT. Its protein is CASSPPGQSSGNTIYF.

This clone is a singleton in its sample. V gene TRBV9 combines with J gene TRBJ2-4; 10 bases are a match to TRBD2. Germline V CDR1 and CDR2: SGDLS, YYNGEE. Losses at the gene ends were 5 bases for V and 7 bases for J; bases not matched to a gene: 12. The CDR3 runs to 16 residues. The CDR3 protein is CASSATSGLVGNIQYF. The CDR3 nucleotides read TGTGCCAGCAGTGCGACTAGCGGGCTAGTGGGGAACATTCAGTACTTC.

The chain has TRBV6-1 and TRBJ1-2, with D uncertain. V was shortened by 4 bases and J by 4 bases, with 13 bases between the two germline ends. Looked up from germline, CDR1 is MNHNS and CDR2 is SASEGT. The CDR3 has 14 residues. CDR3 nucleotides: TGTGCCAGCAGTGGGGGTGAGGGCTTCTATGGCTACACCTTC. Translating it yields CASSGGEGFYGYTF.

The chain links TRBV29-1 to TRBJ2-5; D may be TRBD1 (7 bases). Germline V gives CDR1 SQVTM, CDR2 ANQGSEA. With 7 bases removed from V and 3 bases from J, the gap between germline ends came to 15 bases. CDR3 length: 13 amino acids. The CDR3: CSGRDRREETQYF. The CDR3 DNA sequence: TGCAGCGGGCGGGACAGACGTGAAGAGACCCAGTACTTC.

The V call is TRBV5-3, the J call TRBJ2-5, with 11 nucleotides matching TRBD2. TRBV5-3 is reported as an ORF; its role is uncertain. V gave up 1 base and J gave up 2 bases; unmatched junction bases: 19. This CDR3 has 21 amino acids. The CDR3 sequence: CARSLWGTGTSGGLRQETQYF. The CDR3 bases are TGTGCCAGAAGCTTGTGGGGCACCGGGACTAGCGGAGGTCTGAGGCAAGAGACCCAGTACTTC.

The chain couples TRBV7-3 to TRBJ2-1; maybe TRBD1 (6 bases). Germline loops: CDR1 SGHTA, CDR2 FQGTGA. The CDR3 consists of 14 residues. The germline V and J ends were trimmed by 6 bases and 1 base, with 10 bases remaining between them. The CDR3 DNA follows: TGTGCCAGCAGTCCACAGGGATCCTACAATGAGCAGTTCTTC. Its translation: CASSPQGSYNEQFF.